The text below deals with one TCR beta chain. Profiled with immunoSEQ multiplex PCR; TCRdb holds only in-frame clones, not every one. The data show approximately 2.1 million clones, roughly 93% seen once. Within Nashville, Tennessee resided all donors, each a Caucasian adult. The germline V gene has CDR1 LGHNA and CDR2 YSLEER. The CDR3 runs 15 residues. V gave up 0 bases and J gave up 4 bases, with 12 bases separating them. The data were obtained in a study of shared clonotypes between healthy human individuals. The chain joins TRBV4-3 to TRBJ1-1; no clear D. Sequencing was performed on naive CD4+ T cells from PBMCs. Indicated subset: CD45RA+ positively selected. The TCR sequence derives from a man younger than 30 in good health. Some clones in this sample may be carry-over from other donors' samples. The CDR3 region is CASSQDRTLLTEAFF. The CDR3 DNA sequence: TGCGCCAGCAGCCAAGACCGGACCCTCCTCACTGAAGCTTTCTTT.